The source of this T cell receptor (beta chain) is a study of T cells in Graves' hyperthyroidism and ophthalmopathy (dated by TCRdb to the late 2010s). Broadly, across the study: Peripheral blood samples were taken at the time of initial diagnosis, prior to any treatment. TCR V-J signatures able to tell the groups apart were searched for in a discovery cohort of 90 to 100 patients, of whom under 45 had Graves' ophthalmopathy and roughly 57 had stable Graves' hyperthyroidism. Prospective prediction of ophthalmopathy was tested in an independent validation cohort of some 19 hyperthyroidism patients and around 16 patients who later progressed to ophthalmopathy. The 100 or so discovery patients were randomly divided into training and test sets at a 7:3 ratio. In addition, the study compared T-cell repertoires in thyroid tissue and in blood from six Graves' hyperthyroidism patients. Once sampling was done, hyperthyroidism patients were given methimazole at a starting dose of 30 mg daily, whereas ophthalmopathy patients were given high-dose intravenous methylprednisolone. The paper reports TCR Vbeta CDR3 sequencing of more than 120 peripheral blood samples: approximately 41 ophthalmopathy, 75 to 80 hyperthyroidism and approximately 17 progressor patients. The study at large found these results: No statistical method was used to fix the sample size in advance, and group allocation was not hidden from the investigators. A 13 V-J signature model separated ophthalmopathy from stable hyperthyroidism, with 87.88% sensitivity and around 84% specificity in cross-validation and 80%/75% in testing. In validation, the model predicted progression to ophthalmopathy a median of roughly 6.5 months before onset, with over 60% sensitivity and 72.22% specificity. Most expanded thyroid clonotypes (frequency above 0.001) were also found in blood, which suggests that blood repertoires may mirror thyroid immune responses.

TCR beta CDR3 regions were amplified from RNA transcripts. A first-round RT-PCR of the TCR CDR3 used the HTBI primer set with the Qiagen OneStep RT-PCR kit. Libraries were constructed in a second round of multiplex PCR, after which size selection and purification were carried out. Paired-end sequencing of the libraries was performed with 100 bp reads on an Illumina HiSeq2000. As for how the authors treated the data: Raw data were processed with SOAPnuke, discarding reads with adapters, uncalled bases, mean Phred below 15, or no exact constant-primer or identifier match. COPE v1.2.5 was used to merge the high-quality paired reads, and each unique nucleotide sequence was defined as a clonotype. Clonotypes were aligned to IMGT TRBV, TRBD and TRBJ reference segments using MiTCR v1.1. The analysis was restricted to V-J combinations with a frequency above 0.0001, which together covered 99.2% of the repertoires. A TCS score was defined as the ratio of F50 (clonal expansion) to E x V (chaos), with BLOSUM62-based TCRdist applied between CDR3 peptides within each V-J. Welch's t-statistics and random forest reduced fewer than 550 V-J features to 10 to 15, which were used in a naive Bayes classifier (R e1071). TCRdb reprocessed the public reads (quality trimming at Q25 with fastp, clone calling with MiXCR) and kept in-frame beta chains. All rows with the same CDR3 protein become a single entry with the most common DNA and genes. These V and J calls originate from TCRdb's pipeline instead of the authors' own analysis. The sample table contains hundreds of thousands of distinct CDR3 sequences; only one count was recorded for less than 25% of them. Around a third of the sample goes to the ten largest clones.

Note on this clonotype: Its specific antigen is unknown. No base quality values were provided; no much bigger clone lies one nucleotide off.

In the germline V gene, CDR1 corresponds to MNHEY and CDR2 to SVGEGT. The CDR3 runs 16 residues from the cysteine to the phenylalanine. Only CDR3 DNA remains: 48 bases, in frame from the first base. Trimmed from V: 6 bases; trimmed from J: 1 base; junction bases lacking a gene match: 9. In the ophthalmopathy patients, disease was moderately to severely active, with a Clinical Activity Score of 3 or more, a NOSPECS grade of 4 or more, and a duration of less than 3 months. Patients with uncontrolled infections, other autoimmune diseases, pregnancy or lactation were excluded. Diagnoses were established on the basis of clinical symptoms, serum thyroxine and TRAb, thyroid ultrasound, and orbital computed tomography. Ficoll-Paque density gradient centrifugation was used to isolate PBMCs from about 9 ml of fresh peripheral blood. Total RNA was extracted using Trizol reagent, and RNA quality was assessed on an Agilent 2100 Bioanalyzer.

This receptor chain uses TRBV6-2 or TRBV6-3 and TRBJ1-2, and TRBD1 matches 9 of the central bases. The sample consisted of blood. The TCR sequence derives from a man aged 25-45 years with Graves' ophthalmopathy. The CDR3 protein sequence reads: CASRDPDRGNNYGYTF. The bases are TGTGCCAGCAGGGACCCAGACAGGGGGAATAACTATGGCTACACCTTC.